This is a list of T cell receptor beta chains from one sample in a study of blood T cell repertoires in COVID-19. The method was immunoSEQ multiplex PCR; TCRdb's version includes in-frame clones alone and lacks a portion of them. The sample records about 53,000 clones, approximately 91% being singletons. The specimen was peripheral blood. The receptors were gathered from a human donor in a cohort sampled during active COVID-19. Both conserved end residues are part of each CDR3. The D gene is left open where the match is weak. Clone size appears in some rows only: once, few, many, or a class for an expanded clone.

clone size	D gene	V gene	J gene	CDR3 protein	CDR3 DNA
-	-	TRBV28	TRBJ1-2	CASSLGLIVGYTF	TGTGCCAGCAGCTTAGGGCTAATCGTCGGCTACACCTTC
-	-	TRBV9	TRBJ2-1	CASSANRDTEQFF	TGTGCCAGCAGCGCAAACAGGGACACTGAGCAGTTCTTC
-	-	TRBV6-1	TRBJ1-5	CASSEGGSRQPQHF	TGTGCCAGCAGTGAAGGGGGCTCAAGGCAGCCCCAGCATTTT
-	TRBD2	TRBV7-8	TRBJ2-1	CASSPPSGYNEQFF	TGTGCCAGCAGCCCTCCTAGCGGATACAATGAGCAGTTCTTC
-	-	TRBV5-4	TRBJ2-5	CASSLYRDQETQYF	TGTGCCAGCAGCTTGTACAGAGACCAAGAGACCCAGTACTTC
once	-	TRBV28	TRBJ1-5	CASSLSRDGSNQPQHF	TGTGCCAGCAGTCTGTCCCGGGATGGAAGCAATCAGCCCCAGCATTTT
-	-	TRBV29-1	TRBJ2-5	CSVEGQAQETQYF	TGCAGCGTTGAAGGACAGGCTCAGGAGACCCAGTACTTC
-	TRBD1	TRBV12-5	TRBJ2-7	CASGPRQGLYEQYF	TGTGCTAGTGGTCCTCGACAGGGTTTGTACGAGCAGTACTTC
-	-	TRBV6-2/TRBV6-3	TRBJ2-1	CASSYAWRGSSYNEQFF	TGTGCCAGCAGTTACGCCTGGAGGGGAAGCTCCTACAATGAGCAGTTCTTC
-	-	TRBV19	TRBJ2-6	CASSLSSGANVLTF	TGTGCCAGTTCCCTCTCCTCTGGGGCCAACGTCCTGACTTTC
-	-	TRBV5-4	TRBJ2-5	CASSLGLGEGTQYF	TGTGCCAGCAGCTTGGGGCTCGGTGAGGGGACCCAGTACTTC
-	TRBD1	TRBV2	TRBJ2-5	CASSEARTGRETQYF	TGTGCCAGCAGTGAAGCGCGGACAGGGAGGGAGACCCAGTACTTC
-	-	TRBV7-2	TRBJ1-5	CASSGAYNQPQHF	TGTGCCAGCAGCGGGGCCTACAATCAGCCCCAGCATTTT
-	-	TRBV7-9	TRBJ2-2	CASSLGWATGELFF	TGTGCCAGCAGCTTGGGTTGGGCAACCGGGGAGCTGTTTTTT
-	TRBD1	TRBV7-8	TRBJ1-1	CASSLPDRVDTEAFF	TGTGCCAGCAGCTTACCGGACAGGGTGGACACTGAAGCTTTCTTT